The rows below give T cell receptor beta chains drawn from one sample of a study of CD4 T cells in relation to SARS-CoV-2 and coronaviruses. Antigens for these TCRs are unknown. Assay: immunoSEQ multiplex PCR; the TCRdb copy retains only in-frame clones and omits some. The sample shows around 22,000 clones, under 85% of them seen only once. Sequencing used CD4+ T cells from PBMCs, cultured in vitro. Receptor source: a human donor in good health. CDR3s include the opening cysteine and the closing phenylalanine or tryptophan. A D gene is named only where the DNA matches it firmly. Clone size is given for some rows only: seen once, a few or many times, or a class if the clone is expanded.

clone size	V gene	D gene	J gene	CDR3 protein	CDR3 DNA
once	TRBV2	TRBD1	TRBJ1-5	CASSGPGTGNSNQPQHF	TGTGCCAGCAGTGGTCCCGGGACAGGGAATAGCAATCAGCCCCAGCATTTT
.	TRBV5-6	.	TRBJ1-3	CASTRTDWVSGNTIYF	TGTGCCAGCACCCGAACCGATTGGGTTTCTGGAAACACCATATATTTT
few	TRBV28	.	TRBJ2-2	CASSPGRSGGELFF	TGTGCCAGCAGTCCGGGGAGGTCGGGCGGGGAGCTGTTTTTT
.	TRBV18	.	TRBJ1-4	CASSPDLGEKLFF	TGTGCCAGCTCACCGGACCTCGGTGAGAAACTGTTTTTT
.	TRBV2	TRBD1	TRBJ2-7	CASSRDRSYEQYF	TGTGCCAGCAGCCGGGACAGATCCTACGAGCAGTACTTC
.	TRBV19	.	TRBJ2-2	CASSIQGVGGELFF	TGTGCCAGTAGTATACAGGGCGTTGGCGGGGAGCTGTTTTTT
.	TRBV5-1	TRBD1	TRBJ1-1	CASSFGDRLNTEAFF	TGCGCCAGCAGCTTTGGGGACAGATTGAACACTGAAGCTTTCTTT
.	TRBV5-1	.	TRBJ2-2	CASSFGKLGGSSGELFF	TGCGCCAGCAGCTTCGGCAAACTCGGGGGTAGCTCCGGGGAGCTGTTTTTT
.	TRBV5-4	.	TRBJ2-7	CASSPPSGSYEQYF	TGTGCCAGCAGTCCCCCCAGCGGCTCCTACGAGCAGTACTTC
.	TRBV10-3	TRBD1	TRBJ2-7	CAIRGQVAYEQYF	TGTGCCATCAGGGGACAGGTCGCCTACGAGCAGTACTTC
.	TRBV2	.	TRBJ2-6	CASSENLGSGANVLTF	TGTGCCAGCAGTGAGAACCTCGGGTCTGGGGCCAACGTCCTGACTTTC
.	TRBV9	.	TRBJ2-5	CASSVEGSGYQETQYF	TGTGCCAGCAGCGTAGAGGGCAGTGGGTACCAAGAGACCCAGTACTTC
.	TRBV19	TRBD2	TRBJ2-1	CASSRVSAGDEQFF	TGTGCCAGTAGTAGGGTGTCAGCGGGGGATGAGCAGTTCTTC
.	TRBV12-3/TRBV12-4	.	TRBJ1-1	CASSLEGGGAFF	TGTGCCAGCAGTTTAGAAGGGGGGGGAGCTTTCTTT
.	TRBV30	.	TRBJ1-1	CAWSELGGTEAFF	TGTGCCTGGAGTGAGCTGGGGGGCACTGAAGCTTTCTTT
.	TRBV7-8	.	TRBJ2-7	CASSTPRGTYEQYF	TGTGCCAGCAGCACCCCAAGAGGGACCTACGAGCAGTACTTC
.	TRBV30	.	TRBJ2-7	CAWGRAGAQTYEQYF	TGTGCCTGGGGAAGGGCGGGGGCTCAAACCTACGAGCAGTACTTC
.	TRBV6-5	TRBD2	TRBJ2-7	CASSSLGRDEQYF	TGTGCCAGCAGTTCACTTGGGAGGGACGAGCAGTACTTC
.	TRBV6-4	.	TRBJ1-5	CASSDRGLLNGNQPQHF	TGTGCCAGCAGTGACAGGGGACTCCTAAACGGGAATCAGCCCCAGCATTTT
.	TRBV6-5	.	TRBJ1-1	CASGQNTEAFF	TGTGCCAGCGGACAAAACACTGAAGCTTTCTTT
.	TRBV5-1	TRBD1	TRBJ2-3	CASSSGGTITDTQYF	TGCGCCAGCTCGTCAGGGGGAACAATCACAGATACGCAGTATTTT
.	TRBV19	TRBD2	TRBJ2-3	CAIRERESDTQYF	TGTGCCATTAGAGAGCGGGAGTCGGATACGCAGTATTTT
.	TRBV7-8	.	TRBJ2-5	CASSPQETQYF	TGTGCCAGCAGCCCCCAAGAGACCCAGTACTTC
once	TRBV6-5	TRBD2	TRBJ2-1	CASSYQREGRKQFF	TGTGCCAGCAGTTATCAGCGGGAGGGCCGAAAGCAGTTCTTC
once	TRBV10-1	.	TRBJ2-5	CASSESGETQYF	TGCGCCAGCAGTGAGTCAGGGGAGACCCAGTACTTC
.	TRBV5-6	.	TRBJ1-6	CASSAEWGARNSPLHF	TGTGCCAGCAGCGCAGAGTGGGGGGCGCGGAATTCACCCCTCCACTTT
.	TRBV30	.	TRBJ1-2	CAWKPTDNYGYTF	TGTGCCTGGAAGCCGACAGATAACTATGGCTACACCTTC
.	TRBV28	.	TRBJ2-5	CASQTLQETQYF	TGTGCCAGTCAGACACTACAAGAGACCCAGTACTTC
few	TRBV7-9	.	TRBJ1-3	CASSTMTVPNTIYF	TGTGCCAGCAGCACCATGACAGTTCCAAACACCATATATTTT
.	TRBV6-2/TRBV6-3	.	TRBJ1-4	CASSPRNGREKLFF	TGTGCCAGCAGTCCCCGGAACGGCCGGGAAAAACTGTTTTTT
.	TRBV10-1	TRBD1	TRBJ1-3	CASSPWDRVYTIYF	TGCGCCAGCAGTCCCTGGGACAGGGTGTACACCATATATTTT
.	TRBV5-6	.	TRBJ1-2	CASSPPGTYGYTF	TGTGCCAGCAGCCCCCCCGGGACCTATGGCTACACCTTC
.	TRBV18	.	TRBJ1-3	CASSPVLDSTSGNTIYF	TGTGCCAGCTCACCAGTTCTCGACTCAACCTCTGGAAACACCATATATTTT
few	TRBV27	TRBD2	TRBJ2-7	CASSLRLAGLWYEQYF	TGTGCCAGCAGTTTAAGACTAGCGGGTCTATGGTACGAGCAGTACTTC
.	TRBV30	.	TRBJ2-3	CAWSAGTVYTDTQYF	TGTGCCTGGAGTGCCGGGACCGTTTACACAGATACGCAGTATTTT
.	TRBV25-1	.	TRBJ1-1	CASSEYEEEAFF	TGTGCCAGCAGTGAATATGAGGAAGAAGCTTTCTTT
.	TRBV7-9	.	TRBJ1-2	CASSPRVHGYTF	TGTGCCAGCAGCCCCAGGGTCCATGGCTACACCTTC
.	TRBV19	TRBD1	TRBJ1-4	CASSITGGSNEKLFF	TGTGCCAGTAGTATTACAGGGGGCTCTAATGAAAAACTGTTTTTT
.	TRBV25-1	TRBD1	TRBJ2-7	CASSETGLSEQYF	TGTGCCAGCAGCGAGACAGGGCTATCCGAGCAGTACTTC
.	TRBV19	.	TRBJ2-7	CASSAGIRGIRYEQYF	TGTGCCAGTAGTGCAGGAATCAGGGGTATTCGCTACGAGCAGTACTTC
.	TRBV28	.	TRBJ1-4	CASSRLSEKLFF	TGTGCCAGCAGCCGACTCAGTGAAAAACTGTTTTTT
.	TRBV21-1	.	TRBJ1-5	CASSKTEGTGVNQPQHF	TGTGCCAGCAGCAAAACGGAAGGGACAGGGGTGAATCAGCCCCAGCATTTT
.	TRBV5-1	.	TRBJ1-1	CASSLIFFGGSDTEAFF	TGCGCCAGCAGCTTGATATTCTTTGGGGGAAGCGACACTGAAGCTTTCTTT
once	TRBV5-1	TRBD1	TRBJ1-1	CASSLRGPDTEAFF	TGCGCCAGCAGCTTGAGGGGGCCCGACACTGAAGCTTTCTTT
.	TRBV18	.	TRBJ1-6	CASSPPGDGSPLHF	TGTGCCAGCTCACCACCCGGGGACGGGTCACCCCTCCACTTT
few	TRBV5-1	.	TRBJ1-3	CASSLGGESGNTIYF	TGCGCCAGCAGCTTGGGGGGGGAATCTGGAAACACCATATATTTT
.	TRBV9	.	TRBJ2-4	CASSVGTGNIQYF	TGTGCCAGCAGCGTAGGGACGGGGAACATTCAGTACTTC
.	TRBV24-1	TRBD1	TRBJ2-5	CATSGQGVPQETQYF	TGTGCCACCAGTGGACAGGGGGTCCCTCAAGAGACCCAGTACTTC
.	TRBV6-5	.	TRBJ2-7	CASSELIEQYF	TGTGCCAGCAGCGAGTTGATCGAGCAGTACTTC